The present T cell receptor beta chain was sequenced within a study of T cells in Graves' hyperthyroidism and ophthalmopathy. At the level of the study: Peripheral blood was taken when the disease was first diagnosed, before any treatment began.

Study-level findings and limits: The blood repertoire included most of the expanded thyroid clonotypes above 0.001.

This clonotype was recorded many times. Its target is unknown. Germline loops: CDR1 MNHNS, CDR2 SASEGT. Trimming took off 1 base at V and 2 bases at J, with 17 bases between the two ends. This CDR3 spans 17 amino acids. Amplified regions were TCR beta CDR3 sequences from RNA transcripts. Using the HTBI primer set, a first-round RT-PCR was run on the TCR CDR3. TCRdb ran MiXCR on the multiplex PCR reads and lists one entry per CDR3 protein. The sample carries approximately 690,000 distinct CDR3 sequences, about a fifth recorded once. The V and J genes are TRBV6-1 and TRBJ1-1, with D perhaps matching TRBD1 (6 bases). The sequenced sample consisted of blood. The clonotype comes from a young man with Graves' ophthalmopathy. CDR3 DNA sequence: TGTGCCAGCAGTGAAGATGTCAGGGGCTTGCGCAACACTGAAGCTTTCTTT. Translation gives CASSEDVRGLRNTEAFF.